The 27 T cell receptor beta chains below all came from one sample that was sequenced in a study of OX40 agonist ivuxolimab in advanced cancers. TCRdb keeps only in-frame clones here, not all; method: immunoSEQ multiplex PCR. The sample includes around 33,000 clones, roughly 80% of them seen just once. The starting material was CD4+ or CD8+ T cells sorted from blood, obtained in a trial of the OX40 agonist ivuxolimab. The receptor set was obtained from an adult with an advanced solid tumor such as melanoma, head and neck, liver or kidney cancer.

The chain employs TRBV7-9 and TRBJ2-7, with TRBD2 matching 8 bases. Germline trimming cut 4 bases from V and 6 bases from J; bases unmatched to any gene: 8. This CDR3 has 14 residues. Germline-derived CDR1 and CDR2 are SEHNR and FQNEAQ (reference sequence). The CDR3 is CASSSKGLASEQYF. In DNA form, the CDR3 reads TGTGCCAGCAGCTCCAAAGGACTAGCATCCGAGCAGTACTTC.

The chain recombines TRBV4-3 with TRBJ1-4, with D possibly being TRBD1 (5 bases). The germline V gene has CDR1 LGHNA and CDR2 YSLEER. Trimming left V 2 bases short and J 5 bases short, with 12 bases between. The CDR3 has 15 amino acids. The CDR3 DNA sequence: TGCGCCAGCAGCCAATTTTATCGACAGAATGAAAAACTGTTTTTT. This encodes CASSQFYRQNEKLFF.

This clone came up a few times. The V gene is TRBV10-3, the J gene TRBJ2-5; 9 bases agree with TRBD1. The length of the CDR3 is 14 residues. The V gene's germline CDR1 is ENHRY and CDR2 SYGVKD. V shed 6 bases and J 5 bases; nucleotides not matched to a gene: 7. CDR3 coding DNA: TGTGCCATCAGCCGCACGACAGGGGGGGAGACCCAGTACTTC. Protein sequence: CAISRTTGGETQYF.

This chain links TRBV5-1 with TRBJ2-7; D ambiguous. V dropped 4 bases and J dropped 1 base, with 15 bases sitting between them. From germline, CDR1 is SGHRS and CDR2 YFSETQ. This CDR3 is built from 15 residues. The CDR3 nucleotides are TGCGCCAGCAGCCACGACCATGTGATTTCCTACGAGCAGTACTTC. Protein: CASSHDHVISYEQYF.

This CDR3 reads CASSFPRGGGGELFF. CDR3 DNA: TGTGCCAGCAGTTTCCCGCGAGGGGGCGGCGGGGAGCTGTTTTTT. This chain uses TRBV28 with TRBJ2-2, with 7 positions matching TRBD1. The CDR3 runs 15 residues. V lost 3 bases, J lost 7 bases, and 8 bases stayed unmatched. Per germline, CDR1 MDHEN and CDR2 SYDVKM.

About this clone itself: Other DNA sequences within the sample encode an identical CDR3. V gene TRBV5-1 combines with J gene TRBJ2-6; 12 bases map to TRBD2. This CDR3 comprises 19 residues. V lost 4 bases and J lost 3; bases outside the gene matches: 11. CDR1 and CDR2 from the germline V gene are SGHRS and YFSETQ. CDR3 sequence reads: CASSLLPTSGSSGANVLTF. The CDR3 region has the DNA TGCGCCAGCAGCCTCCTCCCGACTAGCGGGAGTAGTGGGGCCAACGTCCTGACTTTC.

The rearrangement joins TRBV6-1 to TRBJ1-2, with D possibly matching TRBD1 (6 bases). The CDR3 contains 16 residues. CDR1 MNHNS and CDR2 SASEGT come from the germline V gene. Trimming shortened V by 2 bases and J by 6 bases, and 19 bases separated the two germline ends. This chain's CDR3 is CASSEMLTGIRHGYTF. Written as DNA, the CDR3 is TGTGCCAGCAGTGAAATGTTAACAGGGATACGACATGGCTACACCTTC.

The chain combines TRBV5-6 with TRBJ1-5, with no clear D. Between the trimmed V and J ends, which lost 0 bases and 4 bases, there was a span of 5 bases. The CDR3 is 13 residues long. Germline V lookup: CDR1 SGHDT, CDR2 YYEEEE. The CDR3, as DNA: TGTGCCAGCAGCTTGGATGGGAATCAGCCCCAGCATTTT. It codes for CASSLDGNQPQHF.

This clone has only one observation. J is TRBJ1-2 and V is TRBV19, with 9 bases matching TRBD1. Germline CDR1 LNHDA, CDR2 SQIVND (reference sequence). The CDR3 is 16 residues long. V lost 3 bases and J lost 5; bases outside the gene matches: 10. Here the CDR3 reads CASSIMGQGLIYGYTF. The CDR3, as DNA: TGTGCCAGTAGTATCATGGGACAGGGTTTAATTTATGGCTACACCTTC.

J is TRBJ1-1 and V is TRBV11-2; D may be TRBD1 (5 bases). This CDR3 spans 13 amino acids. V lost 1 base to trimming and J lost 4 bases, with 7 bases between them. Germline V lookup: CDR1 SGHAT, CDR2 FQNNGV. CDR3 nucleotide sequence: TGTGCCAGCAGCTTAGCTGGGGGCACTGAAGCTTTCTTT. Translated, it gives CASSLAGGTEAFF. The entire variable domain, with the rest obtained from reference TRBV11-2 and TRBJ1-1, is as follows: EAGVAQSPRYKIIEKRQSVAFWCNPISGHATLYWYQQILGQGPKLLIQFQNNGVVDDSQLPKDRFSAERLKGVDSTLKIQPAKLEDSAVYLCASSLAGGTEAFFGQGTRLTVV.

This chain uses TRBV6-6 with TRBJ1-2; TRBD1 matches at 9 bases. Unmatched junction bases numbered 9, after V lost 6 bases and J lost 4 bases. The CDR3 runs to 15 residues. Germline V CDR1 and CDR2: MNHNY, SVGAGI (reference sequence). The CDR3 DNA reads TGTGCCAGCAGAGAAACAGGGGGCCGGGTCTATGGCTACACCTTC. Translated, it gives CASRETGGRVYGYTF.

This chain uses TRBV6-1 with TRBJ1-5; D is ambiguous. Between the trimmed V and J ends, which lost 5 bases and 7 bases, there was a span of 12 bases. The germline gives CDR1 MNHNS, CDR2 SASEGT. This CDR3 contains 13 residues. The CDR3: CASSSLSMQPQHF. In nucleotides, the CDR3 is TGTGCCAGCAGTTCACTCTCGATGCAGCCCCAGCATTTT.

The chain joins TRBV19 to TRBJ2-2, with D maybe TRBD2 (6 bases). The CDR3 loop spans 17 amino acids. Germline CDR1 and CDR2: LNHDA and SQIVND (reference sequence). Trimming removed 0 bases at V and 4 bases at J, with 15 bases between. The CDR3 DNA sequence: TGTGCCAGTAGTATAGATCGAGGGACTCAGGGCACCGGGGAGCTGTTTTTT. The encoded protein is CASSIDRGTQGTGELFF.

CDR3 nucleotides: TGTGCCAGCAGCAACAGGGCGTGGGAGACCCAGTACTTC. The encoded protein is CASSNRAWETQYF. The V call is TRBV28, the J call TRBJ2-5; a weak D match, TRBD1 (6 bases). Germline loops: CDR1 MDHEN, CDR2 SYDVKM. V gave up 6 bases and J gave up 5 bases, with 13 bases separating them. The CDR3 has 13 residues.

The chain combines TRBV7-2 with TRBJ1-1; D may be TRBD1 (5 bases). This CDR3 has 13 amino acids. V dropped 6 bases and J dropped 1 base, with 9 bases sitting between them. CDR1 and CDR2 from the germline V gene are SGHTA and FQGNSA. As DNA, the CDR3 is TGTGCCAGCAGACAAGACAGGAACACTGAAGCTTTCTTT. Translated, it gives CASRQDRNTEAFF.

This chain connects TRBV4-2 to TRBJ2-3; TRBD2 matches at 7 bases. CDR1 is LGHNA, CDR2 YNFKEQ, per germline. V gave up 2 bases and J gave up 1 base; unmatched junction bases: 6. CDR3 length: 16 residues. The CDR3 DNA reads as TGTGCCAGCAGCCAACCCGGACTAGAGGGCACAGATACGCAGTATTTT. Residues: CASSQPGLEGTDTQYF.

This rearrangement joins TRBV21-1 to TRBJ2-7; the table's D call, TRBD2, has no DNA check behind it. TRBV21-1 is marked as a pseudogene. The CDR3 runs 17 residues. CDR3: CASSNPEGLAGAHEQYF. The CDR3, as DNA: TGTGCCAGCAGCAACCCCGAGGGACTAGCGGGAGCCCACGAGCAGTACTTC.

The chain combines TRBV18 with TRBJ1-1; D call uncertain. There are 16 residues in the CDR3. Trimming cost V 0 bases and J 0 bases, with 11 bases left between them. Germline lookup yields CDR1 KGHSH and CDR2 LQKENI. The CDR3 DNA follows: TGTGCCAGCTCACCACCCTCGACACGTCTGAACACTGAAGCTTTCTTT. Translation: CASSPPSTRLNTEAFF.

The rearrangement links TRBV7-3 to TRBJ2-5, with TRBD1 as a possible D gene (6 bases). CDR1 and CDR2 from the germline V gene are SGHTA and FQGTGA. Trimming took off 5 bases at V and 5 bases at J, with 15 bases between the two ends. The CDR3 length is 14 residues. CDR3 amino acids: CASSPDSLGETQYF. The CDR3 DNA follows: TGTGCCAGCAGCCCGGACAGTTTGGGGGAGACCCAGTACTTC.

The V and J genes are TRBV5-4 and TRBJ2-6; the D is unclear. V gave up 2 bases and J gave up 0 bases, with 6 bases separating them. The CDR3 covers 15 residues. CDR1 is SGHNT and CDR2 is YYREEE in the germline V gene (reference sequence). CDR3 amino acids: CASSFKSSGANVLTF. In DNA form, the CDR3 reads TGTGCCAGCAGCTTCAAAAGCTCTGGGGCCAACGTCCTGACTTTC.

This chain connects TRBV5-1 to TRBJ2-5; 7 bases map to TRBD2. Germline V lookup: CDR1 SGHRS, CDR2 YFSETQ. The CDR3 runs to 13 residues. J was trimmed by 5 bases and V by 4 bases; bases with no gene match: 5. CDR3 DNA: TGCGCCAGCAGCCACGGGGAGGGGGAGACCCAGTACTTC. It yields the protein CASSHGEGETQYF.

The chain couples TRBV7-6 to TRBJ1-6, with 7 bases aligning to TRBD1. The CDR3 is 16 residues long. The V gene end was trimmed by 1 base and the J gene end by 10 bases; junction bases not matched to a gene: 10. Germline V gives CDR1 SGHVS, CDR2 FNYEAQ. CDR3 loop: CASSLGEGAQGSPLHF. The CDR3 nucleotides are TGTGCCAGCAGCTTAGGTGAGGGGGCGCAAGGGTCACCCCTCCACTTT.

The rearrangement joins TRBV30 to TRBJ1-2; D is undetermined. Germline CDR1 reads GTSNPN; CDR2 reads SVGIG (reference sequence). CDR3 length: 12 amino acids. Deletions cut 2 bases from V and 6 bases from J, with 10 bases between. CDR3 loop: CAWSRWGDGYTF. The CDR3 DNA reads as TGTGCCTGGAGTCGCTGGGGAGATGGCTACACCTTC.

The chain combines TRBV9 with TRBJ2-1; 9 bases agree with TRBD2. The CDR3 has 16 residues. V dropped 3 bases and J dropped 5; count of bases not matched to a gene: 9. Germline V lookup: CDR1 SGDLS, CDR2 YYNGEE. CDR3 DNA sequence: TGTGCCAGCAGCGCTACGGGACTAGCTTACCACAATGAGCAGTTCTTC. It codes for CASSATGLAYHNEQFF.

The chain has TRBV29-1 and TRBJ2-7; 9 nucleotides align to TRBD2. The length of the CDR3 is 15 residues. Looked up from germline, CDR1 is SQVTM and CDR2 is ANQGSEA. J was trimmed by 2 bases and V by 3 bases; bases with no gene match: 8. The CDR3 loop reads CSVEGTSGPTYEQYF. The CDR3 coding sequence is TGCAGCGTTGAGGGAACTAGCGGGCCCACCTACGAGCAGTACTTC.

This chain links TRBV6-6 with TRBJ2-3; 10 positions agree with TRBD1. CDR3 length: 15 residues. J gave up 3 bases and V 5 bases, and 5 bases lay outside the gene matches. Germline CDR1 is MNHNY and CDR2 is SVGAGI (reference sequence). CDR3 nucleotide sequence: TGTGCCAGCAGTCCAAAGGACAGGGGGACAGATACGCAGTATTTT. Translation: CASSPKDRGTDTQYF.

The genes are TRBV7-8 and TRBJ1-5; no clear D. V was clipped by 1 base and J by 2 bases, with 12 bases between them. This CDR3 comprises 16 residues. Germline V gene lookup returns CDR1 SGHVS and CDR2 FQNEAQ. CDR3 DNA: TGTGCCAGCAGCTTAGGGGCCGCCCGCGGCAATCAGCCCCAGCATTTT. Protein product: CASSLGAARGNQPQHF. The full variable domain, with the rest looked up from reference TRBV7-8 and TRBJ1-5, is GAGVSQSPRYKVAKRGQDVALRCDPISGHVSLFWYQQALGQGPEFLTYFQNEAQLDKSGLPSDRFFAERPEGSVSTLKIQRTQQEDSAVYLCASSLGAARGNQPQHFGDGTRLSIL.